This TCR beta chain derives from a study of response to subunit inactivated influenza vaccine. This clonotype was seen a few times. Each CDR3 protein gets one entry after TCRdb re-called the RT-PCR reads with MiXCR. The data hold 150,000 to 200,000 distinct CDR3 sequences, with around 12% observed a single time. V lost 5 bases, J lost 7 bases, and 18 bases lay in between. This CDR3 is 16 amino acids long. The V gene's germline CDR1 is PRHDT and CDR2 FYEKMQ (reference sequence). The sample also formed part of further work on T cells expressing NK-cell markers. In that study: 5'RACE template switching built TCR beta cDNA with unique molecular identifiers. Of CD8+ T cells, about 1.0-8% belonged to dominant NKG2C+ clonotypes in five or six donors.

Source: CD8+ T cells sorted from PBMCs, taken less than 13 days after vaccination. This receptor was identified in a man aged 45-65 years who received an inactivated influenza vaccine. V is TRBV13 and J is TRBJ1-6; no firm D call. In nucleotides, the CDR3 is TGTGCCAGCAGCGCCTTCAGGACTGGGGTGAATTCACCCCTCCACTTT. Translated, it gives CASSAFRTGVNSPLHF.